The sequence of this TCR beta chain was determined in a study of T and B cells in COVID-19 patients. In the study overall: COVID-19 patients gave peripheral blood either during active infection or after recovery. Findings and limits, study-wide: Clonality of TRB repertoires was high in active COVID-19; recovery brought above-healthy diversity and richness. Patients with COVID-19 reportedly showed strongly skewed T cell receptor beta variable and joining gene usage.

By share, this clonotype ranks as medium-sized (0.01 to 0.1%). Its antigen is undetermined. The CDR3 loop spans 14 amino acids. V gave up 5 bases and J gave up 4 bases, with 14 bases separating them. Germline V gene sequence: CDR1 LNHDA, CDR2 SQIVND (reference sequence). BIOMED2 TRB-A/B primer pools were used in multiplex TRB PCR. TCRdb processed the multiplex PCR reads anew with MiXCR; each CDR3 protein has one entry. The sample consists of thousands of distinct CDR3 sequences, roughly 27% of them appearing once. Each TRB amplification used roughly 230-550 ng of genomic DNA from blood. The receptor's source is a human donor with active COVID-19. The donor label of this sample is uncertain. The sequenced material came from blood. This chain links TRBV19 with TRBJ1-2; no definite D call. CDR3 loop: CASSPDLGFYGYTF. In nucleotides, the CDR3 is TGTGCCAGTAGTCCCGACCTTGGGTTCTATGGCTACACCTTC.